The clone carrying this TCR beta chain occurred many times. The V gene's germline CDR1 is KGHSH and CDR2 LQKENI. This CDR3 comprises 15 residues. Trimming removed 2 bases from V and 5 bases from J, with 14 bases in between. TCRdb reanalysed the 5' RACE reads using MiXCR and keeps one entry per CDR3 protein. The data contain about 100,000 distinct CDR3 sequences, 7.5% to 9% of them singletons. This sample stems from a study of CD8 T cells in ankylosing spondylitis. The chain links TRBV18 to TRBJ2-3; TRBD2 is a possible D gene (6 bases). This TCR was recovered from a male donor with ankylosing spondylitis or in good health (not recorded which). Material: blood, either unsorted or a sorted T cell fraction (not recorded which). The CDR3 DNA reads TGTGCCAGCTCACCAGGCGGGGCCCCACAAGATACGCAGTATTTT. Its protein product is CASSPGGAPQDTQYF.